Listed here are 30 T cell receptor beta chains from one sample, sequenced in a study of T cells in Graves' hyperthyroidism and ophthalmopathy. The TCR beta CDR3 regions underwent amplification using RNA transcripts as the source. TCR CDR3 underwent first-round RT-PCR with the HTBI primer set. TCRdb reanalysed the multiplex PCR reads using MiXCR and keeps one entry per CDR3 protein. The sample includes a few hundred thousand distinct CDR3 sequences, 15% to 17% of them seen just once. Sequencing was performed on blood. The receptors shown here come from a woman between 18 and 29 years old with Graves' hyperthyroidism that later progressed to Graves' ophthalmopathy.

This clonotype appeared many times. This rearrangement joins TRBV11-2 to TRBJ2-3; a weak D match, TRBD2 (6 bases). Germline CDR1 SGHAT, CDR2 FQNNGV. CDR3 length equals 15 residues. The V gene lost 3 bases and the J gene lost 3 bases, with 13 bases spanning the gap. DNA for the CDR3: TGTGCCAGCAGCTTTTACGGGAGTTTGACAGATACGCAGTATTTT. It is translated as CASSFYGSLTDTQYF.

This clonotype was seen repeatedly, ten times or more. The chain uses TRBV28 and TRBJ2-2; no clear D gene. This CDR3 contains 15 residues. Trimming stripped 3 bases from V and 4 bases from J, with 12 bases between. The germline V gene encodes CDR1 MDHEN and CDR2 SYDVKM. CDR3 nucleotides: TGTGCCAGCAGTTTGAGCGCGGTGTTCACCGGGGAGCTGTTTTTT. Translation gives CASSLSAVFTGELFF.

The genes are TRBV7-2 and TRBJ2-1; D could derive from TRBD1 or TRBD2 (5 bases each). This CDR3 comprises 18 residues. CDR1 and CDR2 from the germline V gene are SGHTA and FQGNSA. Trimming left V 1 base short and J 8 bases short, with 24 bases between. CDR3 DNA sequence: TGTGCCAGCAGCTTAGAAGTTCTTTGGGCAGGGAGTCTCGATGAGCAGTTCTTC. This translates into CASSLEVLWAGSLDEQFF.

In its sample, this clonotype was seen many times. This chain joins TRBV3-1 and TRBJ1-2, with D possibly TRBD1 on 5 matching bases. With 2 bases removed from V and 6 bases from J, the gap between germline ends came to 13 bases. This CDR3 is 14 amino acids long. The germline V gene encodes CDR1 LGHDT and CDR2 YNNKEL (reference sequence). CDR3 sequence (DNA): TGTGCCAGCAGCCAACGGGACGGCTCCCATGGCTACACCTTC. Its protein product is CASSQRDGSHGYTF.

Note on this clonotype: A read error may be the cause here, since a much bigger clone is one base away. The rearrangement joins TRBV28 to TRBJ1-2; no clear D. V dropped 2 bases and J dropped 7 bases, with 11 bases sitting between them. Germline CDR1 is MDHEN and CDR2 is SYDVKM. The CDR3 sequence is 13 residues long. The CDR3 loop is CASSLTNSGGYTF. The CDR3 DNA sequence: TGTGCCAGCAGTTTAACGAACAGCGGTGGCTACACCTTC.

In the case of this clonotype: A read error is possible here, since a much larger clone lies one base away. CDR3: CAIGGGQGEAFF. In DNA form, the CDR3 reads TGTGCCATCGGGGGGGGGCAAGGTGAAGCTTTCTTT. V gene TRBV12-3 or TRBV12-4 combines with J gene TRBJ1-1; D is perhaps TRBD1 (6 bases). This CDR3 has 12 amino acids. V was cut by 10 bases and J by 7 bases, with 16 bases left in between.

This chain joins TRBV5-4 and TRBJ2-1; 10 nucleotides match TRBD2. Per germline, CDR1 SGHNT and CDR2 YYREEE (reference sequence). This CDR3 is 19 amino acids long. Trimming cost V 0 bases and J 2 bases; bases outside gene matches: 11. The CDR3: CASSLGDSGRWRTYNEQFF. CDR3 DNA sequence: TGTGCCAGCAGCTTGGGTGATAGCGGGAGGTGGAGGACCTACAATGAGCAGTTCTTC.

This clonotype was observed a handful of times. The chain uses TRBV20-1 and TRBJ2-1; tentative D call: TRBD2 (6 bases). Trimming cost V 0 bases and J 4 bases, with 13 bases left between them. The CDR3 is made up of 15 amino acids. The V gene's germline CDR1 is DFQATT and CDR2 SNEGSKA (reference sequence). CDR3 nucleotide sequence: TGCAGTGCTAGAGATCCGCGGGAACCGTACAATGAGCAGTTCTTC. Residues: CSARDPREPYNEQFF.

This clonotype has at least ten counts. This rearrangement joins TRBV5-6 to TRBJ2-5; TRBD2 agrees at 11 bases. The junction had 5 bases not matched to a gene; V was cut back by 4 bases and J by 0 bases. This CDR3 is built from 16 residues. Per germline, CDR1 SGHDT and CDR2 YYEEEE. CDR3 loop: CASSRGLAENQETQYF. For the CDR3, the DNA is TGTGCCAGCAGCAGGGGACTAGCGGAGAACCAAGAGACCCAGTACTTC.

This clonotype has at least ten counts. The chain employs TRBV29-1 and TRBJ2-1, with 8 bases lining up with TRBD2. Trimming removed 0 bases from V and 3 bases from J; junction bases left unmatched: 10. Germline values: CDR1 SQVTM, CDR2 ANQGSEA. The CDR3 covers 17 residues. The CDR3 spells CSVEDRGGLGYYNEQFF. The CDR3 nucleotides are TGCAGCGTTGAAGATCGGGGGGGGCTGGGGTACTACAATGAGCAGTTCTTC.

This clonotype was picked up many times. The chain recombines TRBV30 with TRBJ1-1; TRBD1 is a possible D gene (5 bases). V was pared by 3 bases and J by 11 bases, with 19 bases between. The length of the CDR3 is 13 residues. From germline, CDR1 is GTSNPN and CDR2 SVGIG (reference sequence). The CDR3 is CAWSAFGGGRAFF. For the CDR3, the DNA is TGTGCCTGGAGCGCCTTTGGGGGGGGAAGGGCTTTCTTT.

This clonotype was seen many times. V is TRBV18 and J is TRBJ2-7; no firm D call. Per the germline V gene, CDR1 is KGHSH and CDR2 is LQKENI. The CDR3 sequence is 12 residues long. V gave up 3 bases and J gave up 6 bases, with 9 bases separating them. In DNA, the CDR3 is TGTGCCAGCTCACCGCTACTCGGCGAGCAGTACTTC. It yields the protein CASSPLLGEQYF.

V is TRBV6-1 and J is TRBJ2-3; 11 bases are a match to TRBD2. Looked up from germline, CDR1 is MNHNS and CDR2 is SASEGT. The V segment lost 5 bases and the J segment 5 bases; nucleotides outside the gene matches: 6. This CDR3 spans 15 amino acids. The CDR3 sequence: CASSPLAGGGDTQYF. The DNA of the CDR3 is TGTGCCAGCAGTCCCCTAGCGGGAGGTGGAGATACGCAGTATTTT.

This clonotype was counted many times. The V call is TRBV28, the J call TRBJ2-2, with D possibly being TRBD2 (6 bases). The germline gives CDR1 MDHEN, CDR2 SYDVKM. This CDR3 has 15 residues. V gave up 3 bases and J gave up 3 bases, with 11 bases separating them. CDR3 sequence: CASSFWRGDTGELFF. The CDR3 DNA is TGTGCCAGCAGTTTTTGGAGGGGAGACACCGGGGAGCTGTTTTTT.

Ten or more counts support this clonotype. This chain links TRBV27 with TRBJ2-1, with D possibly TRBD2 on 6 matching bases. V was trimmed by 5 bases and J by 2 bases, leaving 19 bases between them. Germline values: CDR1 MNHEY, CDR2 SMNVEV (reference sequence). The CDR3 contains 17 residues. CDR3 nucleotide sequence: TGTGCCAGCAGTCCACCAACTAGCAAGGCAGCCTACAATGAGCAGTTCTTC. Translated: CASSPPTSKAAYNEQFF.

V and J are TRBV11-1 and TRBJ2-2, with 12 bases that match TRBD1. V trimming: 6 bases; J trimming: 3 bases; junction bases outside the gene matches: 5. CDR3 length: 16 amino acids. CDR1 and CDR2 from the germline V gene are SGHAT and FQDESV (reference sequence). The CDR3 bases are TGTGCCAGCAGAGCGGGACAGGGGGCGGACACCGGGGAGCTGTTTTTT. It yields the protein CASRAGQGADTGELFF.

The chain joins TRBV10-3 to TRBJ1-6; D call uncertain. There are 16 residues in the CDR3. Trimming pared 6 bases from V and 0 bases from J, leaving 12 bases between. Germline CDR1 and CDR2: ENHRY and SYGVKD. CDR3 amino acids: CAIRPGPSSYNSPLHF. The CDR3 bases are TGTGCCATCAGGCCGGGCCCCAGCTCCTATAATTCACCCCTCCACTTT.

This clonotype was observed at least ten times. This sequence joins TRBV7-2 and TRBJ1-1; TRBD1 might be the D (5 bases). The germline V gene has CDR1 SGHTA and CDR2 FQGNSA. The CDR3 is made up of 15 amino acids. V lost 2 bases to trimming and J lost 2 bases, with 12 bases between them. The CDR3 loop reads CASSLSGAPNTEAFF. CDR3 DNA: TGTGCCAGCAGCTTAAGTGGGGCTCCAAACACTGAAGCTTTCTTT.

V and J are TRBV6-4 and TRBJ2-3; 8 positions agree with TRBD2. The J segment lost 6 bases and the V segment lost 4 bases, leaving 9 bases of the junction unmatched. This CDR3 comprises 15 residues. Germline CDR1 is MRHNA and CDR2 is SNTAGT. The CDR3 here is CASSAMGLGQDTQYF. For the CDR3, the DNA is TGTGCCAGCAGTGCGATGGGACTAGGGCAGGATACGCAGTATTTT.

This clonotype was counted only a few times. DNA of the CDR3: TGTGCCAGCAGGACAGCTAACTATGGCTACACCTTC. Encoded protein: CASRTANYGYTF. The gene calls are TRBV2 and TRBJ1-2, with a weak D call TRBD1 (5 bases). The CDR3 length is 12 residues. V lost 6 bases, J lost 0 bases, and 5 bases lay in between. The V gene's germline CDR1 is SNHLY and CDR2 FYNNEI. Using reference TRBV2 and TRBJ1-2 for the parts outside the CDR3, the full variable domain is EPEVTQTPSHQVTQMGQEVILRCVPISNHLYFYWYRQILGQKVEFLVSFYNNEISEKSEIFDDQFSVERPDGSNFTLKIRSTKLEDSAMYFCASRTANYGYTFGSGTRLTVV.

The sample holds many counts of this clonotype. The CDR3 region is CASSHPPGLARYEQYF. Here the CDR3 DNA reads TGTGCCAGCAGTCACCCTCCGGGACTAGCGAGGTACGAGCAGTACTTC. This rearrangement joins TRBV27 to TRBJ2-7; 10 bases fit TRBD2. The CDR3 has 16 amino acids. J was trimmed by 4 bases and V by 5 bases; bases with no gene match: 11. Looked up from germline, CDR1 is MNHEY and CDR2 is SMNVEV (reference sequence).

This clonotype has a count of ten or more. The genes are TRBV6-1 and TRBJ2-3; a weak D match, TRBD2 (6 bases). Trimming shortened V by 5 bases and J by 4 bases, and 13 bases separated the two germline ends. CDR3 size: 14 residues. Per germline, CDR1 MNHNS and CDR2 SASEGT. The CDR3 DNA follows: TGTGCCAGCAGTTTTGGCGGGACCCCAGATACGCAGTATTTT. This encodes CASSFGGTPDTQYF.

Ten or more counts support this clonotype. The chain recombines TRBV18 with TRBJ1-5, with 8 bases lining up with TRBD1. CDR1 and CDR2 (germline): KGHSH, LQKENI. The CDR3 loop spans 16 amino acids. J gave up 1 base and V 4 bases, and 6 bases lay outside the gene matches. CDR3 sequence reads: CASSLQDRVSNQPQHF. The CDR3 bases are TGTGCCAGCTCACTCCAGGACAGGGTCAGCAATCAGCCCCAGCATTTT. The full variable domain, rest sourced from reference TRBV18 and TRBJ1-5, is NAGVMQNPRHLVRRRGQEARLRCSPMKGHSHVYWYRQLPEEGLKFMVYLQKENIIDESGMPKERFSAEFPKEGPSILRIQQVVRGDSAAYFCASSLQDRVSNQPQHFGDGTRLSIL.

The V gene is TRBV5-1, the J gene TRBJ2-3; D not certain. V dropped 4 bases and J dropped 2 bases, with 8 bases sitting between them. CDR1 SGHRS and CDR2 YFSETQ come from the germline V gene. The CDR3 consists of 13 residues. The CDR3 nucleotides read TGCGCCAGCAGCCCGCCAGCCACAGATACGCAGTATTTT. Translating gives CASSPPATDTQYF. Drawing the rest from reference TRBV5-1 and TRBJ2-3, the complete variable domain is KAGVTQTPRYLIKTRGQQVTLSCSPISGHRSVSWYQQTPGQGLQFLFEYFSETQRNKGNFPGRFSGRQFSNSRSEMNVSTLELGDSALYLCASSPPATDTQYFGPGTRLTVL.

V usage is TRBV29-1 and J usage is TRBJ2-1; TRBD1 matches at 7 bases. Germline V gives CDR1 SQVTM, CDR2 ANQGSEA. This CDR3 contains 13 residues. V was clipped by 7 bases and J by 4 bases; unmatched bases: 7. DNA for the CDR3: TGCAGCGGAGGGACAGATCTGTACAATGAGCAGTTCTTC. Translating it yields CSGGTDLYNEQFF.

There are a few counts of this clonotype. One end of the junction fails to match germline, which may point to a read error. This chain connects TRBV28 to TRBJ2-7, with D unclear. The germline gives CDR1 MDHEN, CDR2 SYDVKM. The CDR3 has 13 residues. This chain's CDR3 is CAGSANSEDEQYF. Here the CDR3 DNA reads TGTGCCGGCAGTGCCAATTCCGAAGACGAGCAGTACTTC.

In its sample, this clonotype was seen a few times. This rearrangement joins TRBV19 to TRBJ1-4; tentative D call: TRBD1 (5 bases). Germline-derived CDR1 and CDR2 are LNHDA and SQIVND (reference sequence). The CDR3 is 14 residues long. V lost 6 bases to trimming and J lost 0 bases, with 8 bases between them. CDR3 sequence: CASRRGATNEKLFF. DNA of the CDR3: TGTGCCAGTAGACGGGGGGCAACTAATGAAAAACTGTTTTTT.

The chain uses TRBV9 and TRBJ2-2; maybe TRBD2 (5 bases). This CDR3 contains 12 residues. Trimming shortened V by 6 bases and J by 4 bases, and 7 bases separated the two germline ends. From germline, CDR1 is SGDLS and CDR2 YYNGEE. CDR3 coding DNA: TGTGCCAGCAAAGGACTCACCGGGGAGCTGTTTTTT. This gives the protein CASKGLTGELFF.

Many counts were recorded for this clonotype. This chain joins TRBV24-1 and TRBJ2-3; no definite D call. The V and J ends lost 1 base and 8 bases respectively, with 9 bases between them. The CDR3 extends over 13 amino acids. Germline assignment: CDR1 KGHDR and CDR2 SFDVKD. The CDR3 DNA is TGTGCCACCAGTGATTTTACACTCCCTACGCAGTATTTT. This encodes CATSDFTLPTQYF.

The chain employs TRBV20-1 and TRBJ1-5, with a tentative D call TRBD1 (6 bases). V lost 6 bases and J lost 3, with 30 bases in between. The CDR3 extends over 19 amino acids. Germline V gene lookup returns CDR1 DFQATT and CDR2 SNEGSKA (reference sequence). The CDR3 here is CSAKIPLRPDQGLNQPQHF. The CDR3 DNA is TGCAGTGCAAAGATCCCGCTACGACCCGATCAGGGGCTCAATCAGCCCCAGCATTTT.